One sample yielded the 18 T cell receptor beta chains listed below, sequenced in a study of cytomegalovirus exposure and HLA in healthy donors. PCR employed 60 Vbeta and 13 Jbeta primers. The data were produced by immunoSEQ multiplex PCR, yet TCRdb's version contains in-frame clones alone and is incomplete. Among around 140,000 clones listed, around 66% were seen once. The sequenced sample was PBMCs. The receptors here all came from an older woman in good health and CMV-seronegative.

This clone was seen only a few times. The CDR3 loop is CASSRGGYQETQYF. Written as DNA, the CDR3 is TGTGCCAGCAGCAGAGGCGGGTACCAAGAGACCCAGTACTTC. The chain joins TRBV7-9 to TRBJ2-5; TRBD2 might be the D (5 bases). This CDR3 region has 14 residues. Deletions cut 5 bases from V and 0 bases from J, with 10 bases between. Germline loops: CDR1 SEHNR, CDR2 FQNEAQ (reference sequence).

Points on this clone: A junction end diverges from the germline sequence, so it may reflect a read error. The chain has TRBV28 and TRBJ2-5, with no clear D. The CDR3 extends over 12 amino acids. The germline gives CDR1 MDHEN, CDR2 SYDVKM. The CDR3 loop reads CASCSPKLQQYF. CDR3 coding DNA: TGCGCCAGTTGTTCCCCCAAGCTTCAACAGTACTTC.

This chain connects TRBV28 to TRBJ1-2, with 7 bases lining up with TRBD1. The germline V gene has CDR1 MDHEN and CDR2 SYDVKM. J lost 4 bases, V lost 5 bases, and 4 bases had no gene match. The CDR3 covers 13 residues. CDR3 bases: TGTGCCAGCAGTAAGGACAGGTTCTATGGCTACACCTTC. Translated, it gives CASSKDRFYGYTF.

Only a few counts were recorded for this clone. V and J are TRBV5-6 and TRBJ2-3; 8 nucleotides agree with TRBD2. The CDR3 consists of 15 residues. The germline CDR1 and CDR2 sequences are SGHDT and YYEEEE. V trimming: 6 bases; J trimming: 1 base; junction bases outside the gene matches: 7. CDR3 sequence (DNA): TGTGCCAGCATATTGGCCGGGAGGGGCACAGATACGCAGTATTTT. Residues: CASILAGRGTDTQYF. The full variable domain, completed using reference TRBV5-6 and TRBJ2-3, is DAGVTQSPTHLIKTRGQQVTLRCSPKSGHDTVSWYQQALGQGPQFIFQYYEEEERQRGNFPDRFSGHQFPNYSSELNVNALLLGDSALYLCASILAGRGTDTQYFGPGTRLTVL.

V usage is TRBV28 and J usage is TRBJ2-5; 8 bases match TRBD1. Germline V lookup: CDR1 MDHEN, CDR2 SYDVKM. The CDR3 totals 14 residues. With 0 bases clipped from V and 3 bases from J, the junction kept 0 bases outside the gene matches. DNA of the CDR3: TGTGCCAGCAGTTTATGGACAGGGGAAGAGACCCAGTACTTC. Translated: CASSLWTGEETQYF.

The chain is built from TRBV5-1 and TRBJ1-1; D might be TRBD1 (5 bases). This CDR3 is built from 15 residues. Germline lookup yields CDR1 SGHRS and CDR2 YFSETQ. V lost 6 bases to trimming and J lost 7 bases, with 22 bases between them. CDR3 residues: CASTASVDSPSEAFF. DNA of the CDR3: TGCGCCAGCACCGCAAGTGTAGACAGCCCGAGTGAAGCTTTCTTT.

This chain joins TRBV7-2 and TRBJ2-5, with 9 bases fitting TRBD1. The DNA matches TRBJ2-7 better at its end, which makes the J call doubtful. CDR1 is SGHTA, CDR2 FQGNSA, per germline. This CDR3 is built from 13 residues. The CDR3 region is CASSWTGDYEQYF. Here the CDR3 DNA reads TGTGCCAGCAGCTGGACAGGGGACTACGAGCAGTACTTC.

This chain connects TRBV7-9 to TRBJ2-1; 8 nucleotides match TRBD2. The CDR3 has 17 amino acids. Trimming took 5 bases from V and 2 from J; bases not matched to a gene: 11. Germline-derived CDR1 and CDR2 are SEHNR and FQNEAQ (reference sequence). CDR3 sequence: CASSPSETSDTYNEQFF. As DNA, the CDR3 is TGTGCCAGCAGCCCCAGCGAGACTAGCGATACCTACAATGAGCAGTTCTTC.

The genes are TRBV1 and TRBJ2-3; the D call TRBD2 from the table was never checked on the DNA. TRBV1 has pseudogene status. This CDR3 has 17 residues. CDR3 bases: TGCACCAGCACCCCTCCCGGACTAGCGGGGGTCACAGATACGCAGTATTTT. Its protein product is CTSTPPGLAGVTDTQYF.

This CDR3 reads CASSLSGSSYEQYF. CDR3 DNA: TGTGCCAGCAGCTTGTCGGGAAGCTCCTACGAGCAGTACTTC. The chain uses TRBV5-4 and TRBJ2-7; TRBD2 might be the D (5 bases). The CDR3 runs to 14 residues. CDR1 and CDR2 from the germline V gene are SGHNT and YYREEE (reference sequence). The V gene lost 1 base and the J gene lost 0 bases, with 8 bases spanning the gap.

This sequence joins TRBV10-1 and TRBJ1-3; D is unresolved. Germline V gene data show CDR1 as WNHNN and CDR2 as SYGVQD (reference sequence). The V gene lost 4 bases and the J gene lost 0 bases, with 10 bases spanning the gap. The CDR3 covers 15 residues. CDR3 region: CASSGQFLSGNTIYF. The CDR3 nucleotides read TGCGCCAGCAGTGGCCAGTTCCTCTCTGGAAACACCATATATTTT.

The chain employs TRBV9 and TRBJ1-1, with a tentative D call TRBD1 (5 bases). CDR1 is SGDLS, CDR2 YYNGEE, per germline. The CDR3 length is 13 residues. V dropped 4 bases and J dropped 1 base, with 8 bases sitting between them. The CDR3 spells CASSKGQNTEAFF. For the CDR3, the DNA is TGTGCCAGCAGCAAAGGACAGAACACTGAAGCTTTCTTT.

Written as DNA, the CDR3 is TGTGCCAGCAGTGAAGTGACAGGGGGCAGGGATGGCTACACCTTC. It specifies CASSEVTGGRDGYTF. This chain uses TRBV2 with TRBJ1-2; TRBD1 matches at 10 bases. Germline values: CDR1 SNHLY, CDR2 FYNNEI. With 1 base clipped from V and 6 bases from J, the junction kept 5 bases outside the gene matches. The CDR3 is 15 amino acids.

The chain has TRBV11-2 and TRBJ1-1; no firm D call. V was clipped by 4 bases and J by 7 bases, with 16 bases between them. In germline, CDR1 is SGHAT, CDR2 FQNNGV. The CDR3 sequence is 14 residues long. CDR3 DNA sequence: TGTGCCAGCAGCTCCCGGGGTGGGGAGGGTGAAGCTTTCTTT. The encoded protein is CASSSRGGEGEAFF. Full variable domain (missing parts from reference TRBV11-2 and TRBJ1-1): EAGVAQSPRYKIIEKRQSVAFWCNPISGHATLYWYQQILGQGPKLLIQFQNNGVVDDSQLPKDRFSAERLKGVDSTLKIQPAKLEDSAVYLCASSSRGGEGEAFFGQGTRLTVV.

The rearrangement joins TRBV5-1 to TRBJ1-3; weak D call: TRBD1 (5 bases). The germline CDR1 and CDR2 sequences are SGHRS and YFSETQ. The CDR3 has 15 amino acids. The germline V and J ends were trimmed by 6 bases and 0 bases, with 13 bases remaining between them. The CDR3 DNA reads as TGCGCCAGCATGCTGGGGGGAGGCTCTGGAAACACCATATATTTT. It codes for CASMLGGGSGNTIYF. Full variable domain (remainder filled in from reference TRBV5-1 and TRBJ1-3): KAGVTQTPRYLIKTRGQQVTLSCSPISGHRSVSWYQQTPGQGLQFLFEYFSETQRNKGNFPGRFSGRQFSNSRSEMNVSTLELGDSALYLCASMLGGGSGNTIYFGEGSWLTVV.

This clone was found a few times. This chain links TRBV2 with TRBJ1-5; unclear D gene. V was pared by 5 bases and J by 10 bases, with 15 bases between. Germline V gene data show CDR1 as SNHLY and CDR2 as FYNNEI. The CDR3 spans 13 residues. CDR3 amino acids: CASSRDPGSPQHF. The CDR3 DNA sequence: TGTGCCAGCAGTAGAGACCCCGGGAGTCCCCAGCATTTT.

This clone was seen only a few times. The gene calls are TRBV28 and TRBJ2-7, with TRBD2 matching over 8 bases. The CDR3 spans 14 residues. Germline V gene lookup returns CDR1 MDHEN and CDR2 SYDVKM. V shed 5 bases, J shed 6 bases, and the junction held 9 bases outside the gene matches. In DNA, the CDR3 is TGTGCCAGCAGTCCGAGCGGGAGAGGTTCCGAGCAGTACTTC. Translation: CASSPSGRGSEQYF.

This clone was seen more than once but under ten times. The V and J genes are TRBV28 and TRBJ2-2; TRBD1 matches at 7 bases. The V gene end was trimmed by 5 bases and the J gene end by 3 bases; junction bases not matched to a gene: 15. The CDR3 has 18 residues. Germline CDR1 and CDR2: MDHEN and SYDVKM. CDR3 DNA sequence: TGTGCCAGCAGTCTGGCCCTGCGCCGGGACAGACACACCGGGGAGCTGTTTTTT. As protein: CASSLALRRDRHTGELFF.